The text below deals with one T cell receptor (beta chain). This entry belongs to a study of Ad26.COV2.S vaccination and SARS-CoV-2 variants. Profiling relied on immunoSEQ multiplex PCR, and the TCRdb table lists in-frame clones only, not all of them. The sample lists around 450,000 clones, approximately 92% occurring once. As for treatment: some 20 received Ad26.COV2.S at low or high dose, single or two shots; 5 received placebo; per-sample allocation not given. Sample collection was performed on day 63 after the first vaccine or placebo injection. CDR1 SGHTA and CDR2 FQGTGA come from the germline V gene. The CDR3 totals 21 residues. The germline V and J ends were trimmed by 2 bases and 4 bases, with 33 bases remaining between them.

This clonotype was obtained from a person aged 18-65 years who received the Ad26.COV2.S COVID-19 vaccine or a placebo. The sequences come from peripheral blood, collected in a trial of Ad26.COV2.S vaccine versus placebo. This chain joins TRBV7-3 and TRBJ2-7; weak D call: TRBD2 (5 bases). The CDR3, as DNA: TGTGCCAGCAGCTTAGTCTCCCCCCACCCCCCCGCGGGCCCTCAAAATTACGAGCAGTACTTC. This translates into CASSLVSPHPPAGPQNYEQYF.